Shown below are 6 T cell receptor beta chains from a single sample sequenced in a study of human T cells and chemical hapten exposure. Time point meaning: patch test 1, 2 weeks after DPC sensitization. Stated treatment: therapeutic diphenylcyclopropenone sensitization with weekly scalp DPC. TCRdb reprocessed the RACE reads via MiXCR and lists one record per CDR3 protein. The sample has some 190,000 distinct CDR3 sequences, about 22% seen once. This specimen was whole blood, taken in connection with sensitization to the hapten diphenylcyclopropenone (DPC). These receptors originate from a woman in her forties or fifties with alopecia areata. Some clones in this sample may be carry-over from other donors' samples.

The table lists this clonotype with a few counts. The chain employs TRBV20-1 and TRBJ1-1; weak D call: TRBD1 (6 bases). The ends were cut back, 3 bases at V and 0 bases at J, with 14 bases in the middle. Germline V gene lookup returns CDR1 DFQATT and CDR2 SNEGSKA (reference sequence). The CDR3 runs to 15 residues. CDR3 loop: CSARVTGQMNTEAFF. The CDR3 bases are TGCAGTGCTAGGGTGACAGGCCAGATGAACACTGAAGCTTTCTTT.

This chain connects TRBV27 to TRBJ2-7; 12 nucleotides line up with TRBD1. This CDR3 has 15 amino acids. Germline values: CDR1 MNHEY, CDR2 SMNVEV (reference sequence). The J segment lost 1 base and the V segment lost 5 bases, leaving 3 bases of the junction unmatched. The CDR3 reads CASSPGQGASYEQYF. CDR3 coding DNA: TGTGCCAGCAGTCCGGGACAGGGGGCGTCCTACGAGCAGTACTTC.

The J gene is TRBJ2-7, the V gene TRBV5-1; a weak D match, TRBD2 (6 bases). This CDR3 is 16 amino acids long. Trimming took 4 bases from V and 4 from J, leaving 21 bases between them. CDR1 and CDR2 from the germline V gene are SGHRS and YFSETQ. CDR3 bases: TGCGCCAGCAGCAAGGAGGTCACGCGGGGATTTTACGAGCAGTACTTC. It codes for CASSKEVTRGFYEQYF.

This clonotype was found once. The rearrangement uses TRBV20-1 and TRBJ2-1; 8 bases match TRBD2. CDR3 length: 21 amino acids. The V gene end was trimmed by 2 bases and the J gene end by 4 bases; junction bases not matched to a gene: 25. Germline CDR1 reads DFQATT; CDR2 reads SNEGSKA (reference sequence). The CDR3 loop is CSARRRWGRSTGTSTYNEQFF. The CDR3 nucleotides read TGCAGTGCTAGAAGGCGATGGGGCCGGTCGACCGGGACTAGTACATACAATGAGCAGTTCTTC.

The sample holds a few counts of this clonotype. The CDR3 coding sequence is TGTGCCAGCAGTTACGTATTGAACACTGAAGCTTTCTTT. Protein: CASSYVLNTEAFF. The V call is TRBV3-1, the J call TRBJ1-1; D gene ambiguous. V lost 6 bases to trimming and J lost 0 bases, with 8 bases between them. Germline assignment: CDR1 LGHDT and CDR2 YNNKEL (reference sequence). There are 13 residues in the CDR3.

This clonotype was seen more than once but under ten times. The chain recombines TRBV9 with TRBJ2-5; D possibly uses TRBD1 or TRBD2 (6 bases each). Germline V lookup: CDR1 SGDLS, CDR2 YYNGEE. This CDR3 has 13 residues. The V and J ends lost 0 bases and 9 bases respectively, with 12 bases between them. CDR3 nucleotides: TGTGCCAGCAGCGTAGGTGGAGGGGGACCCCAGTACTTC. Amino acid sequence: CASSVGGGGPQYF.